The clone carrying this T cell receptor (beta chain) was found a few times. Its antigen is not identified. The entry originates in a study of T cells in Graves' hyperthyroidism and ophthalmopathy. Study background: The blood sample was taken at first diagnosis, before treatment began.

Using less than 12 ml of fresh peripheral blood, PBMCs were prepared. This CDR3 region has 13 residues. In germline, CDR1 is SQVTM, CDR2 ANQGSEA. Deletions cut 6 bases from V and 5 bases from J, with 16 bases between. Notes on the study in general: Through a model of 13 V-J features, ophthalmopathy was separated from stable hyperthyroidism.

Researchers took RNA transcripts and amplified the TCR beta CDR3 regions from them. During a first-round RT-PCR of the TCR CDR3, the HTBI primer set was used. MiXCR was run by TCRdb on the multiplex PCR reads, yielding one entry per CDR3 protein. The data show around 540,000 distinct CDR3 sequences, with 15% to 20% seen just once and 25% to 30% held by the top ten. The origin of this receptor is a woman aged 25 to 39 with Graves' ophthalmopathy. J is TRBJ1-2 and V is TRBV29-1; D is ambiguous. Sequences were obtained from blood. In nucleotides, the CDR3 is TGCAGCGTCGGACGCCAAGCTCGGTATGGCTACACCTTC. Its translation is CSVGRQARYGYTF.